These 10 T cell receptor beta chains share one sample of origin, sequenced in a study of blood T cell repertoires in COVID-19. Some clones are missing from TCRdb's copy, which holds only in-frame ones; the method was immunoSEQ multiplex PCR. The sample lists 270,000 or so clones, approximately 88% occurring once. The sequencing input was peripheral blood. Receptor source: a human donor with COVID-19, enrolled during active disease. The donor label of this sample is uncertain.

The chain combines TRBV7-3 with TRBJ2-1, with 8 nucleotides matching TRBD2. This CDR3 has 14 residues. Germline V gives CDR1 SGHTA, CDR2 FQGTGA. V was pared by 4 bases and J by 7 bases, with 6 bases of the junction left unmatched. The CDR3 DNA is TGTGCCAGCAGCTCTCGGACTAGCTGGAATGAGCAGTTCTTC. It yields the protein CASSSRTSWNEQFF.

This chain links TRBV7-3 with TRBJ2-1; perhaps TRBD1 as D (6 bases). The CDR3 has 14 residues. Germline V gene data show CDR1 as SGHTA and CDR2 as FQGTGA. V was trimmed by 0 bases and J by 10 bases, leaving 13 bases between them. DNA for the CDR3: TGTGCCAGCAGCTTAACGGTCAGGGGCGGCGAGCAGTTCTTC. Translation gives CASSLTVRGGEQFF.

The J gene is TRBJ2-7, the V gene TRBV30; no definite D call. The CDR3 totals 15 residues. Germline V gene data show CDR1 as GTSNPN and CDR2 as SVGIG (reference sequence). V lost 2 bases and J 0 bases, leaving 14 bases between the germline ends. This CDR3 is CAWSRPSSISYEQYF. CDR3 bases: TGTGCCTGGAGTAGGCCATCTAGTATCTCCTACGAGCAGTACTTC. The variable domain in full, completed from reference TRBV30 and TRBJ2-7, reads SQTIHQWPATLVQPVGSPLSLECTVEGTSNPNLYWYRQAAGRGLQLLFYSVGIGQISSEVPQNLSASRPQDRQFILSSKKLLLSDSGFYLCAWSRPSSISYEQYFGPGTRLTVT.

The rearrangement links TRBV28 to TRBJ1-2; perhaps TRBD1 as D (5 bases). This CDR3 comprises 14 residues. The V gene lost 5 bases and the J gene lost 8 bases, with 18 bases spanning the gap. CDR1 is MDHEN, CDR2 SYDVKM, per germline. The CDR3 is CASSPGPGLRGYTF. The CDR3 coding sequence is TGTGCCAGCAGTCCAGGCCCAGGGTTGCGAGGCTACACCTTC.

The chain is built from TRBV10-2 and TRBJ2-3; 7 bases map to TRBD1. Germline CDR1 WSHSY, CDR2 SAAADI. The CDR3 sequence is 18 residues long. The junction had 21 bases not matched to a gene; V was cut back by 6 bases and J by 6 bases. Here the CDR3 DNA reads TGCGCCAGCAGAACCGGGACAGCGATTCCGCCGGGCGCGGATACGCAGTATTTT. Translating gives CASRTGTAIPPGADTQYF.

The chain has TRBV6-5 and TRBJ2-7, with 10 bases lining up with TRBD1. The CDR3 sequence is 16 residues long. Germline V CDR1 and CDR2: MNHEY, SVGAGI. V shed 2 bases and J 4 bases; nucleotides not matched to a gene: 8. As DNA, the CDR3 is TGTGCCAGCAGTTACCAGTCCCCGGGACAGGGGTACGAGCAGTACTTC. It yields the protein CASSYQSPGQGYEQYF.

The rearrangement uses TRBV30 and TRBJ2-7, with D tentatively TRBD1 (6 bases). Trimming cost V 2 bases and J 4 bases, with 18 bases left between them. CDR3 length: 15 residues. Germline loops: CDR1 GTSNPN, CDR2 SVGIG (reference sequence). The CDR3, as DNA: TGTGCCTGGAGTTCGAACCAGGGGCGCGGGTACGAGCAGTACTTC. Translating it yields CAWSSNQGRGYEQYF.

The rearrangement joins TRBV6-5 to TRBJ2-1; 8 nucleotides line up with TRBD2. Germline V gives CDR1 MNHEY, CDR2 SVGAGI. Trimming at V came to 6 bases and at J to 8 bases, leaving 6 bases not matched to a gene. The CDR3 has 13 residues. DNA for the CDR3: TGTGCCAGCAGGCAGACTAGCGTCTATGAGCAGTTCTTC. This translates into CASRQTSVYEQFF.

The chain recombines TRBV19 with TRBJ1-4; maybe TRBD1 (5 bases). Per germline, CDR1 LNHDA and CDR2 SQIVND (reference sequence). The CDR3 runs to 14 residues. V was trimmed by 5 bases and J by 6 bases, leaving 13 bases between them. The CDR3 DNA follows: TGTGCCAGTAGTCCCCGTTCGGGGGATGAAAAACTGTTTTTT. It yields the protein CASSPRSGDEKLFF.

The V and J genes are TRBV2 and TRBJ1-6; D not resolved. The CDR3 spans 15 residues. Trimming took off 4 bases at V and 6 bases at J, with 13 bases between the two ends. Per the germline V gene, CDR1 is SNHLY and CDR2 is FYNNEI. The chain's CDR3 is CASSVGRPVNSPLHF. The DNA of the CDR3 is TGTGCCAGCAGTGTGGGCAGGCCGGTTAATTCACCCCTCCACTTT. The whole variable domain, filled in from reference TRBV2 and TRBJ1-6, reads EPEVTQTPSHQVTQMGQEVILRCVPISNHLYFYWYRQILGQKVEFLVSFYNNEISEKSEIFDDQFSVERPDGSNFTLKIRSTKLEDSAMYFCASSVGRPVNSPLHFGNGTRLTVT.